This TCR beta chain was observed in a study of OX40 agonist ivuxolimab in advanced cancers. The repertoire was sequenced with immunoSEQ multiplex PCR; TCRdb's copy has only in-frame clones and lacks some. The sample contains about 36,000 clones, roughly 69% of which appear only once. This clone showed up just once. Other DNA sequences from this sample encode an identical CDR3 as well. The germline gives CDR1 SQVTM, CDR2 ANQGSEA. The CDR3 has 11 residues. Between the trimmed V and J ends, which lost 4 bases and 5 bases, there was a span of 8 bases. Sequencing used CD4+ or CD8+ T cells sorted from blood, obtained in a trial of the OX40 agonist ivuxolimab. This clonotype was sampled from an adult with an advanced solid tumor such as melanoma, head and neck, liver or kidney cancer. V usage is TRBV29-1 and J usage is TRBJ1-2; D remains unclear. The CDR3 here is CSVGTVYGYTF. CDR3 DNA: TGCAGCGTTGGGACGGTGTATGGCTACACCTTC. Looking up the rest from reference TRBV29-1 and TRBJ1-2 gives the full variable domain: SAVISQKPSRDICQRGTSLTIQCQVDSQVTMMFWYRQQPGQSLTLIATANQGSEATYESGFVIDKFPISRPNLTFSTLTVSNMSPEDSSIYLCSVGTVYGYTFGSGTRLTVV.